This T cell receptor beta chain was sequenced during a study of blood T cell repertoires in COVID-19. Study-wide context: Material from acute and convalescent COVID-19 was sourced from the United States, Italy and Spain.

Assignments of participants to cohorts depended upon their own reported clinical history. Among Cohort 3 donors, those recovered had two negative PCRs, clearance, or symptom resolution. This CDR3 is built from 14 residues. CDR1 and CDR2 (germline): LGHDT, YNNKEL (reference sequence). V gave up 0 bases and J gave up 3 bases, with 7 bases separating them. Original analysis: Counts of nucleated cells, estimated from reference gene primer amplification, were obtained. Assay used: immunoSEQ multiplex PCR; TCRdb lists only in-frame clones, some missing. V, J and clone size derive from that table, while D and trimming were established from the DNA sequence. The data hold 220,000 or so clones, with 84% observed a single time.

This rearrangement joins TRBV3-1 (or the pseudogene TRBV3-2) to TRBJ2-3; the D gene is possibly TRBD1 (5 bases). The sequence was collected from a woman aged 40 to 50 who had recovered from COVID-19. The sample was PBMCs or T cells enriched from blood (not recorded which). The CDR3 reads CASSQDWTTDTQYF. CDR3 in DNA: TGTGCCAGCAGCCAAGATTGGACAACAGATACGCAGTATTTT.